Below are 19 T cell receptor beta chains sequenced from a single sample in a study of blood T cell repertoires in COVID-19 (dated by TCRdb to 2020 to 2022). Libraries were constructed by the immunoSEQ multiplex PCR assay. Drawn from immuneACCESS, this table holds only the in-frame rearrangements with V and J called that TCRdb kept. Clones are partly lost; checked studies trace under half to an unresolved V gene and leave the rest unexplained. In all, the sample holds about 370,000 clones, and 80% to 90% of those were seen once. The ten largest account for approximately 1% of the sample. The sequencing input was PBMCs or T cells enriched from blood (not recorded which). The receptors stem from a man younger than 35 who had recovered from COVID-19.

The chain combines TRBV5-4 with TRBJ1-2, with 9 bases matching TRBD1. J lost 5 bases, V lost 3 bases, and 8 bases had no gene match. The germline V gene encodes CDR1 SGHNT and CDR2 YYREEE (reference sequence). CDR3 length equals 15 residues. The CDR3 region is CASSSPTGGPYGYTF. The CDR3 DNA is TGTGCCAGCAGCTCTCCGACAGGGGGACCTTATGGCTACACCTTC.

CDR3 in DNA: TGTGCCAGTACCGGTTTCAGGGGGACCAACTATGGCTACACCTTC. This codes for CASTGFRGTNYGYTF. V usage is TRBV19 and J usage is TRBJ1-2; 7 nucleotides agree with TRBD1. Looked up from germline, CDR1 is LNHDA and CDR2 is SQIVND (reference sequence). The CDR3 has 15 amino acids. With V trimmed by 7 bases and J by 2 bases, 10 bases remained unmatched.

The chain couples TRBV27 to TRBJ2-3; the match to TRBD2 covers 11 bases. Germline CDR1 and CDR2: MNHEY and SMNVEV (reference sequence). The CDR3 sequence is 16 residues long. J was trimmed by 3 bases and V by 6 bases; bases with no gene match: 8. CDR3 sequence (DNA): TGTGCCAGCAGCCCAAGGACTAGCGGGTGGACAGATACGCAGTATTTT. Translation gives CASSPRTSGWTDTQYF.

This chain joins TRBV5-8 and TRBJ1-5; the D gene is possibly TRBD1 (6 bases). Germline V gene data show CDR1 as SGHTS and CDR2 as YDEGEE. V was trimmed by 4 bases and J by 6 bases, leaving 11 bases between them. The CDR3 consists of 13 residues. The CDR3 nucleotides are TGTGCCAGCAGCAGTAGGACAGCTCAGCCCCAGCATTTT. Residues: CASSSRTAQPQHF.

This sequence joins TRBV4-1 and TRBJ1-1; no clear D. V was shortened by 1 base and J by 4 bases, with 13 bases between the two germline ends. CDR3 length: 15 amino acids. Germline lookup yields CDR1 MGHRA and CDR2 YSYEKL. The chain's CDR3 is CASSQGWGGGTEAFF. The DNA of the CDR3 is TGCGCCAGCAGCCAAGGGTGGGGAGGTGGCACTGAAGCTTTCTTT.

The chain uses TRBV28 and TRBJ1-1; 10 positions agree with TRBD1. Per germline, CDR1 MDHEN and CDR2 SYDVKM. This CDR3 contains 19 residues. V dropped 6 bases and J dropped 3; count of bases not matched to a gene: 19. CDR3 amino acids: CASSSTWGRQGAPYTEAFF. DNA of the CDR3: TGTGCCAGCAGCTCGACGTGGGGGCGACAGGGGGCGCCTTACACTGAAGCTTTCTTT.

This sequence joins TRBV11-2 and TRBJ2-2, with 7 bases lining up with TRBD1. V dropped 7 bases and J dropped 5; count of bases not matched to a gene: 13. Germline CDR1 and CDR2: SGHAT and FQNNGV. The CDR3 length is 16 residues. This chain's CDR3 is CASNSRTGAWTGELFF. CDR3 nucleotide sequence: TGTGCCAGCAACTCACGGACAGGAGCTTGGACCGGGGAGCTGTTTTTT. The variable domain in full, with the rest retrieved from reference TRBV11-2 and TRBJ2-2, is EAGVAQSPRYKIIEKRQSVAFWCNPISGHATLYWYQQILGQGPKLLIQFQNNGVVDDSQLPKDRFSAERLKGVDSTLKIQPAKLEDSAVYLCASNSRTGAWTGELFFGEGSRLTVL.

The V gene is TRBV7-3, the J gene TRBJ1-2; D gene ambiguous. This CDR3 is 15 amino acids long. Germline V lookup: CDR1 SGHTA, CDR2 FQGTGA. The V and J ends lost 6 bases and 7 bases respectively, with 21 bases between them. The DNA of the CDR3 is TGTGCCAGCAGTTTAGACCCCCCAAGCGTGGTTGGCTACACCTTC. This encodes CASSLDPPSVVGYTF.

Details on this clone: Other DNA sequences in this specimen translate into the identical CDR3. The genes are TRBV7-9 and TRBJ2-7; D unresolved. The germline CDR1 and CDR2 sequences are SEHNR and FQNEAQ (reference sequence). The length of the CDR3 is 14 residues. The V and J ends lost 2 bases and 0 bases respectively, with 8 bases between them. As DNA, the CDR3 is TGTGCCAGCAGCTTACCTAGAGACTCCTACGAGCAGTACTTC. Its translation: CASSLPRDSYEQYF.

J is TRBJ2-2 and V is TRBV7-2; TRBD2 aligns across 8 bases. After removal of 6 bases from V and 5 bases from J, the junction contained 8 bases not matched to a gene. CDR3 length: 15 residues. Germline-derived CDR1 and CDR2 are SGHTA and FQGNSA. The CDR3 coding sequence is TGTGCCAGCAGAGGAGCGGGAGTGAGAACCGGGGAGCTGTTTTTT. Its protein product is CASRGAGVRTGELFF.

Here the CDR3 reads CASSIAAEETQYF. CDR3 DNA sequence: TGTGCCAGTAGTATAGCAGCGGAAGAGACCCAGTACTTC. V and J are TRBV19 and TRBJ2-5; a possible D gene is TRBD2 (5 bases). With 1 base removed from V and 3 bases from J, the gap between germline ends came to 6 bases. Germline loops: CDR1 LNHDA, CDR2 SQIVND (reference sequence). The CDR3 is 13 residues long.

This clone was seen a single time. V is TRBV28 and J is TRBJ2-7, with 12 bases that match TRBD1. Unmatched junction bases numbered 6, after V lost 6 bases and J lost 6 bases. Germline V lookup: CDR1 MDHEN, CDR2 SYDVKM. CDR3 length: 14 amino acids. The CDR3 loop reads CASRPRDRGPEQYF. The CDR3 DNA is TGTGCCAGCAGACCTCGGGACAGGGGGCCCGAGCAGTACTTC.

Details on this clone: Mismatch with germline at one junction end may stem from a read error. The chain combines TRBV11-2 with TRBJ1-6; tentative D call: TRBD1 (6 bases). The CDR3 consists of 16 residues. CDR1 is SGHAT and CDR2 is FQNNGV in the germline V gene. The CDR3 loop is CASSLEVGGGNSPLHF. CDR3 bases: TGTGCCAGCAGTTTAGAAGTAGGGGGTGGAAATTCACCCCTCCACTTT.

V usage is TRBV7-3 and J usage is TRBJ1-6, with D unresolved. V lost 0 bases and J lost 10, with 10 bases in between. This CDR3 comprises 14 residues. The germline V gene encodes CDR1 SGHTA and CDR2 FQGTGA. CDR3: CASSLTPGSSPLHF. CDR3 nucleotides: TGTGCCAGCAGCTTAACCCCGGGTAGCTCACCCCTCCACTTT.

This chain links TRBV12-5 with TRBJ1-2, with D possibly TRBD1 on 5 matching bases. The CDR3 totals 13 residues. Germline V gene sequence: CDR1 LGHNT, CDR2 FRNRAP. Trimming stripped 1 base from V and 4 bases from J, with 7 bases between. DNA of the CDR3: TGTGCTAGTGGTTTGGGACAGACCTATGGCTACACCTTC. Encoded protein: CASGLGQTYGYTF.

In its sample, this clone was seen a few times. The chain couples TRBV5-8 to TRBJ2-7; 7 bases are shared with TRBD1. CDR3 size: 15 residues. After removal of 4 bases from V and 2 bases from J, the junction contained 9 bases not matched to a gene. The germline V gene encodes CDR1 SGHTS and CDR2 YDEGEE. The CDR3 DNA reads as TGTGCCAGCAGCCGGACAGGAGGTTCAACCTACGAGCAGTACTTC. Its translation: CASSRTGGSTYEQYF.

The chain employs TRBV30 and TRBJ2-3, with 7 bases that match TRBD1. After removal of 2 bases from V and 2 bases from J, the junction contained 4 bases not matched to a gene. In germline, CDR1 is GTSNPN, CDR2 SVGIG (reference sequence). This CDR3 spans 14 amino acids. In nucleotides, the CDR3 is TGTGCCTGGAGTCCGGGACAGCTCACAGATACGCAGTATTTT. Translating gives CAWSPGQLTDTQYF.

The chain links TRBV9 to TRBJ1-2; D ambiguous. CDR3 length: 14 amino acids. The germline V and J ends were trimmed by 0 bases and 4 bases, with 10 bases remaining between them. CDR1 SGDLS and CDR2 YYNGEE come from the germline V gene. The CDR3 loop is CASSVDRASYGYTF. CDR3 nucleotide sequence: TGTGCCAGCAGCGTAGATAGAGCCTCCTATGGCTACACCTTC.

The rearrangement joins TRBV7-9 to TRBJ2-2; 8 bases align to TRBD1. V lost 5 bases to trimming and J lost 3 bases; unmatched junction nucleotides: 5. Germline V gene data show CDR1 as SEHNR and CDR2 as FQNEAQ (reference sequence). The CDR3 is 15 amino acids. CDR3 in DNA: TGTGCCAGCAGCCCGACAGGGGCTCACACCGGGGAGCTGTTTTTT. It is translated as CASSPTGAHTGELFF. The entire variable domain, with the rest obtained from reference TRBV7-9 and TRBJ2-2, is as follows: DTGVSQNPRHKITKRGQNVTFRCDPISEHNRLYWYRQTLGQGPEFLTYFQNEAQLEKSRLLSDRFSAERPKGSFSTLEIQRTEQGDSAMYLCASSPTGAHTGELFFGEGSRLTVL.